These T cell receptor beta chains were read from a single sample in a study of vaccination and CD4 T cells after COVID-19. The antigens these receptors bind are not known. TCRdb independently ran MiXCR on the PCR reads; one entry per CDR3 protein. Among under 15,000 distinct CDR3 sequences, about two fifths were seen once, and the ten largest hold roughly 9.2%. The input for sequencing was CD4+ T cells from blood, cultured in vitro, taken after SARS-CoV-2 vaccination. These receptors were collected from a human donor who had recovered from COVID-19. Each CDR3 is given with its conserved first and last residue. The D gene is left open where the match is weak. Part of the rows lack a size; the others show once, few, many or a class for expanded clones.

length	J	D	size	V	DNA	CDR3
12	TRBJ1-5	NA	NA	TRBV6-2/TRBV6-3	TGTGCCAGCAGGGATTCCAATCAGCCCCAGCATTTT	CASRDSNQPQHF
15	TRBJ2-5	NA	NA	TRBV11-2	TGTGCCAGCAGCTTAGGGTCCTCCTCCCAAGAGACCCAGTACTTC	CASSLGSSSQETQYF
13	TRBJ1-2	NA	NA	TRBV2	TGTGCCAGCAGTGACTTGGCGGTGGGGGGCTACACCTTC	CASSDLAVGGYTF
14	TRBJ1-1	TRBD1	few	TRBV7-6	TGTGCCAGCAGCTCGACTGGGTGGGACAGGGGGGCTTTCTTT	CASSSTGWDRGAFF
13	TRBJ1-6	TRBD1	few	TRBV20-1	TGCAGTGCTAATACAGGGGCCGAGTCACCCCTCCACTTT	CSANTGAESPLHF
14	TRBJ2-1	NA	NA	TRBV7-2	TGTGCCAGCAGCTTAGGAGGCGAGGCGAATGAGCAGTTCTTC	CASSLGGEANEQFF
17	TRBJ1-6	NA	NA	TRBV6-1	TGTGCCAGCAGCCCCCCTGGGGGTTCTCTGGGTAATTCACCCCTCCACTTT	CASSPPGGSLGNSPLHF
15	TRBJ2-2	TRBD1	NA	TRBV19	TGTGCCAGTAGCCCGACAGGGGTCAGCACCGGGGAGCTGTTTTTT	CASSPTGVSTGELFF
14	TRBJ1-6	TRBD1	few	TRBV19	TGTGCCAGTAGCCCGGGACAGCGGGTTTCACCCCTCCACTTT	CASSPGQRVSPLHF
14	TRBJ1-2	TRBD1	few	TRBV7-9	TGTGCCAGCAGCCCCCCGGGACAGAACTATGGCTACACCTTC	CASSPPGQNYGYTF
15	TRBJ1-6	TRBD1	NA	TRBV11-2	TGTGCCAGCAGCTTACAGGGGGCGGTGAGCTCACCCCTCCACTTT	CASSLQGAVSSPLHF
13	TRBJ1-1	NA	NA	TRBV6-2/TRBV6-3	TGTGCCAGCAGTATACGCACGAACACTGAAGCTTTCTTT	CASSIRTNTEAFF
14	TRBJ1-6	NA	NA	TRBV20-1	TGCAGTGCTAGTACGGGTCCAGATAATTCACCCCTCCACTTT	CSASTGPDNSPLHF
14	TRBJ2-1	TRBD1	few	TRBV20-1	TGCAGTGCCCAGACAGGGGTCACCCACAATGAGCAGTTCTTC	CSAQTGVTHNEQFF
16	TRBJ1-5	NA	few	TRBV30	TGTGCCTGGAGCGGGGGTAGTTGGGGTACGGATCAGCCCCAGCATTTT	CAWSGGSWGTDQPQHF
16	TRBJ1-5	NA	NA	TRBV6-2/TRBV6-3	TGTGCCAGCAGTTACTCAGGGGTAGGGGGCAATCAGCCCCAGCATTTT	CASSYSGVGGNQPQHF
14	TRBJ1-4	TRBD1	NA	TRBV29-1	TGCAGCGTATCAGCTACTACCGGGACAGGGCAACTGTTTTTT	CSVSATTGTGQLFF
14	TRBJ2-7	TRBD1	NA	TRBV19	TGTGCCAGTAGTATAGGACAGGGGGCCTACGAGCAGTACTTC	CASSIGQGAYEQYF
14	TRBJ1-6	NA	few	TRBV6-5	TGTGCCAGCAGTTCACAAGGCTATAATTCACCCCTCCACTTT	CASSSQGYNSPLHF
13	TRBJ2-7	NA	NA	TRBV6-1	TGTGCCAGTAGTAGACTTGGGACCTACGAGCAGTACTTC	CASSRLGTYEQYF
14	TRBJ1-6	TRBD1	NA	TRBV28	TGTGCCAGCAGTAAAGGGACAGTTAATTCACCCCTCCACTTT	CASSKGTVNSPLHF
13	TRBJ2-7	NA	few	TRBV7-2	TGTGCCAGCAGCTTAGGGACGACGAACGAGCAGTACTTC	CASSLGTTNEQYF
13	TRBJ1-2	NA	NA	TRBV19	TGTGCCAGTAGCGGGACGGTTAGGATGGGCTACACCTTC	CASSGTVRMGYTF
14	TRBJ1-2	TRBD1	NA	TRBV25-1	TGTGCCAGCAGTGTTCAGGGGGATCGCTATGGCTACACCTTC	CASSVQGDRYGYTF
14	TRBJ1-6	NA	few	TRBV7-2	TGTGCCAGCAGTCCGGCAGTCTATAATTCACCCCTCCACTTT	CASSPAVYNSPLHF
13	TRBJ2-7	NA	NA	TRBV10-1	TGCGCCAGCAGTGAGTCGTACAGCCAGGAGCAGTACTTC	CASSESYSQEQYF
12	TRBJ2-5	NA	NA	TRBV29-1	TGCAGCGCCGAGCAGGGTTCGGAGACCCAGTACTTC	CSAEQGSETQYF